This TCR beta chain was captured in a study of CD8+ T cells in alopecia areata. Remarks on this clone: Antigen: not known.

This CDR3 region has 14 residues. The V end lost 6 bases, the J end lost 1 base, and 12 bases lay between the germline ends. Whole-study results and caveats: Resident alphabeta T cells of normal skin are also sequenced in scalp samples. With one nonresponder, baseline CD8+ expansion's link to response remains uncertain.

Extraction and reverse transcription of RNA yielded cDNA as the sequencing template. Produced via immunoSEQ multiplex PCR; TCRdb's table is partial and in-frame only. Of some 170,000 clones listed, about 61% are singletons. Treatment of the sample: oral pan-JAK inhibitor, 5-10 mg twice daily. Lesional scalp punch biopsies and peripheral blood were collected from alopecia areata patients. The TCR originated in a human donor with alopecia areata. The chain links TRBV23-1 to TRBJ1-1, with unresolved D. TRBV23-1 is annotated as an ORF whose role is uncertain. The sequences come from CD4+ T cells sorted from blood, collected at roughly week 55, from a patient treated with tofacitinib. The CDR3 DNA sequence: TGCGCCAGCAGCGACCAGATGGGGAACACTGAAGCTTTCTTT. Translating it yields CASSDQMGNTEAFF.